This entry lists 5 T cell receptor beta chains sequenced from one sample in a study of cytomegalovirus exposure and HLA in healthy donors. The PCR ran on 60 Vbeta and 13 Jbeta primers. Libraries were prepared by immunoSEQ multiplex PCR; TCRdb keeps only in-frame clonotypes and omits some of them. The table includes more than 95,000 clones, 9.5% detected once. Sequenced material: PBMCs. All receptors come from a man between 25 and 39 years old in good health and CMV-seronegative.

This clone was detected only a few times. This sequence joins TRBV4-1 and TRBJ1-2; 8 bases agree with TRBD1. Germline V gene data show CDR1 as MGHRA and CDR2 as YSYEKL. V lost 3 bases, J lost 1 base, and 7 bases stayed unmatched. The CDR3 has 16 residues. The chain's CDR3 is CASSQAGTGFNYGYTF. In nucleotides, the CDR3 is TGCGCCAGCAGCCAGGCCGGGACAGGATTTAACTATGGCTACACCTTC.

This clone has only a few counts. The rearrangement joins TRBV28 to TRBJ2-5, with D tentatively TRBD2 (5 bases). Per the germline V gene, CDR1 is MDHEN and CDR2 is SYDVKM. Trimming left V 6 bases short and J 1 base short, with 12 bases between. The CDR3 extends over 14 amino acids. CDR3 in DNA: TGTGCCAGCAGGGGAGTTGGCTTCCAAGAGACCCAGTACTTC. This translates into CASRGVGFQETQYF.

This clone was recorded a few times. CDR3 loop: CASSQGLPAYEQYF. Here the CDR3 DNA reads TGTGCCAGCAGTCAAGGACTACCCGCCTACGAGCAGTACTTC. The chain couples TRBV6-5 to TRBJ2-7, with D maybe TRBD2 (6 bases). Germline V CDR1 and CDR2: MNHEY, SVGAGI. V lost 5 bases and J lost 2, with 13 bases in between. This CDR3 spans 14 amino acids.

The rearrangement joins TRBV29-1 to TRBJ1-2, with 11 bases that match TRBD1. From germline, CDR1 is SQVTM and CDR2 ANQGSEA. Losses at the gene ends were 5 bases for V and 2 bases for J; bases not matched to a gene: 10. The CDR3 contains 16 residues. Here the CDR3 reads CSVYRDRGSLNYGYTF. The CDR3, as DNA: TGCAGCGTTTACCGGGACAGGGGGTCCTTAAACTATGGCTACACCTTC. The whole variable domain, filled in from reference TRBV29-1 and TRBJ1-2, reads SAVISQKPSRDICQRGTSLTIQCQVDSQVTMMFWYRQQPGQSLTLIATANQGSEATYESGFVIDKFPISRPNLTFSTLTVSNMSPEDSSIYLCSVYRDRGSLNYGYTFGSGTRLTVV.

This clone has just one count. The V and J genes are TRBV4-2 and TRBJ2-3; 9 nucleotides match TRBD2. Germline-derived CDR1 and CDR2 are LGHNA and YNFKEQ. CDR3 length equals 17 residues. V shed 0 bases and J 6 bases; nucleotides not matched to a gene: 10. The CDR3 loop is CASSQDIAGGARDTQYF. The CDR3 DNA sequence: TGTGCCAGCAGCCAAGATATCGCGGGAGGGGCCCGGGATACGCAGTATTTT.